At least ten counts were recorded for the clone carrying this TCR beta chain. Antigen: not known. Read sequence stops 3 residues before the CDR3 end, and the germline J gene provides the missing end. The CDR3 totals 19 residues. From germline, CDR1 is SGHRS and CDR2 YFSETQ. V lost 4 bases and J lost 3; bases outside the gene matches: 11. Sequencing was performed with immunoSEQ multiplex PCR; in TCRdb, only in-frame clones are kept and a portion is missing. The record shows over 50,000 clones for this sample, with no singletons present. This sample was included in a study of T cell clonality in common variable immunodeficiency. Study-level findings and limits: CVID subjects had higher TCRbeta clonality than healthy controls, most marked in about a third. The cause of increased CVID clonality remains unclear without subpopulation sequencing. CVID patient heterogeneity limited repertoire-clinical complication correlations.

The chain has TRBV5-1 and TRBJ2-4; 15 nucleotides match TRBD2. This TCR came from a person between 18 and 69 years old in good health. Material: peripheral blood mononuclear cells. Incomplete CDR3 DNA: TGCGCCAGCAGCACAAACCCTGGACTAGCGGGAGGGGACAAAAACATT. Translating it yields CASSTNPGLAGGDKNI. The CDR3 in full is CASSTNPGLAGGDKNIQYF.